Presented here are 22 T cell receptor beta chains from one specimen sequenced in a study of CD8+ T cells in alopecia areata. Treatment: oral pan-JAK inhibitor, 5-10 mg twice daily. Isolated RNA was reverse transcribed into cDNA used as the sequencing template. Only in-frame clones appear in the TCRdb table, and some are missing; sequencing was by immunoSEQ multiplex PCR. The data hold some 100,000 clones, with roughly 56% observed a single time. The sample consisted of CD8+ T cells sorted from blood, taken at roughly week 55, from a patient treated with tofacitinib. The receptors were gathered from a human donor with alopecia areata.

The chain recombines TRBV4-1 with TRBJ1-5, with a weak D call TRBD1 (6 bases). The V gene lost 4 bases and the J gene lost 7 bases, with 14 bases spanning the gap. This CDR3 contains 14 residues. The germline V gene encodes CDR1 MGHRA and CDR2 YSYEKL. The CDR3 coding sequence is TGCGCCAGCAGCCCCGAGAGGGGGTACCAGCCCCAGCATTTT. It codes for CASSPERGYQPQHF.

The rearrangement joins TRBV27 to TRBJ2-3, with unresolved D. CDR3 length: 13 amino acids. Germline CDR1 reads MNHEY; CDR2 reads SMNVEV (reference sequence). Trimming cost V 8 bases and J 6 bases, with 15 bases left between them. Written as DNA, the CDR3 is TGTGCCAGCGTAGGTCTTTCGACCGATACGCAGTATTTT. Residues: CASVGLSTDTQYF.

The chain joins TRBV5-1 to TRBJ1-2, with TRBD1 matching over 7 bases. Germline CDR1 reads SGHRS; CDR2 reads YFSETQ. The CDR3 is 14 amino acids. The J segment lost 6 bases and the V segment lost 3 bases, leaving 8 bases of the junction unmatched. The CDR3 nucleotides read TGCGCCAGCAGCTCGGGAGGAGGGGGCGATGGCTACACCTTC. Residues: CASSSGGGGDGYTF.

This chain uses TRBV5-1 with TRBJ1-2; 7 bases map to TRBD1. Germline CDR1 reads SGHRS; CDR2 reads YFSETQ. V gave up 4 bases and J gave up 3 bases; unmatched junction bases: 9. The CDR3 covers 15 residues. This chain's CDR3 is CASSLARTGDYGYTF. In DNA form, the CDR3 reads TGCGCCAGCAGCCTCGCACGAACAGGGGACTATGGCTACACCTTC.

The chain couples TRBV7-2 to TRBJ2-1; D is unclear. Germline V lookup: CDR1 SGHTA, CDR2 FQGNSA. The V and J ends lost 7 bases and 6 bases respectively, with 10 bases between them. This CDR3 comprises 12 residues. CDR3 region: CASTAEANEQFF. The CDR3 DNA reads TGTGCCAGCACCGCCGAGGCCAATGAGCAGTTCTTC.

V usage is TRBV7-9 and J usage is TRBJ2-1; TRBD2 is a possible D gene (7 bases). V shed 3 bases and J shed 4 bases, with 13 bases lying between them. Germline loops: CDR1 SEHNR, CDR2 FQNEAQ (reference sequence). The CDR3 consists of 15 residues. CDR3 amino acids: CASSLGGRLYNEQFF. The CDR3 DNA follows: TGTGCCAGCAGCTTGGGGGGGCGCTTATACAATGAGCAGTTCTTC.

The V gene is TRBV6-5, the J gene TRBJ1-5; a weak D match, TRBD1 (5 bases). The V end was cut by 6 bases, the J end by 1 base, with 10 bases between. The length of the CDR3 is 14 residues. The germline gives CDR1 MNHEY, CDR2 SVGAGI. The CDR3 sequence is CASSLTASNQPQHF. The CDR3 bases are TGTGCCAGCAGCTTGACAGCAAGCAATCAGCCCCAGCATTTT.

The chain recombines TRBV5-1 with TRBJ2-7; 11 nucleotides agree with TRBD2. Germline CDR1 is SGHRS and CDR2 is YFSETQ. This CDR3 spans 15 amino acids. The trim removed 3 bases at V and 2 bases at J, leaving 4 bases unmatched. CDR3 bases: TGCGCCAGCAGCTCTAGCGGGGGGCTCACCTACGAGCAGTACTTC. It translates to CASSSSGGLTYEQYF. Together with reference TRBV5-1 and TRBJ2-7, the CDR3 gives the full variable domain: KAGVTQTPRYLIKTRGQQVTLSCSPISGHRSVSWYQQTPGQGLQFLFEYFSETQRNKGNFPGRFSGRQFSNSRSEMNVSTLELGDSALYLCASSSSGGLTYEQYFGPGTRLTVT.

The J gene is TRBJ2-7, the V gene TRBV29-1, with D perhaps assigned TRBD1 or TRBD2 (7 bases each). Per the germline V gene, CDR1 is SQVTM and CDR2 is ANQGSEA. CDR3 size: 15 residues. V shed 6 bases and J shed 3 bases, with 21 bases lying between them. The DNA for the CDR3 is TGCAGCGTCCAGGGGGGGACAAACTTAGACTACGAGCAGTACTTC. Protein product: CSVQGGTNLDYEQYF.

V usage is TRBV6-6 and J usage is TRBJ1-2; tentatively, D is TRBD1 (5 bases). CDR3 length: 14 amino acids. V was pared by 3 bases and J by 3 bases, with 11 bases between. The germline V gene encodes CDR1 MNHNY and CDR2 SVGAGI (reference sequence). This CDR3 reads CASSYVGQDYGYTF. CDR3 in DNA: TGTGCCAGCAGTTATGTTGGACAAGACTATGGCTACACCTTC.

The chain uses TRBV4-1 and TRBJ2-2; either TRBD1 or TRBD2 may supply D (5 bases each). Trimming pared 4 bases from V and 2 bases from J, leaving 8 bases between. CDR3 length equals 14 residues. CDR1 and CDR2 (germline): MGHRA, YSYEKL. CDR3 nucleotides: TGCGCCAGCAGCCGGGACCGTAACACCGGGGAGCTGTTTTTT. This codes for CASSRDRNTGELFF.

This chain joins TRBV6-1 and TRBJ1-1, with no clear D. The CDR3 is made up of 13 amino acids. Trimming stripped 1 base from V and 1 base from J, with 4 bases between. Germline V gene lookup returns CDR1 MNHNS and CDR2 SASEGT. The CDR3 loop is CASSEVQNTEAFF. The DNA for the CDR3 is TGTGCCAGCAGTGAAGTCCAGAACACTGAAGCTTTCTTT.

This clone occurred a few times. This chain joins TRBV7-8 and TRBJ2-3, with D hard to call. The CDR3 has 13 residues. In germline, CDR1 is SGHVS, CDR2 FQNEAQ. The V gene lost 2 bases and the J gene lost 4 bases, with 7 bases spanning the gap. The chain's CDR3 is CASSLIPPDTQYF. Written as DNA, the CDR3 is TGTGCCAGCAGCTTAATCCCGCCAGATACGCAGTATTTT.

In this sample, this clone is medium-sized. The rearrangement uses TRBV2 and TRBJ2-5; 12 bases match TRBD2. The CDR3 covers 16 residues. The V gene's germline CDR1 is SNHLY and CDR2 FYNNEI. The V gene end was trimmed by 6 bases and the J gene end by 2 bases; junction bases not matched to a gene: 7. CDR3 in amino acids: CASRAGLAGTQETQYF. In DNA form, the CDR3 reads TGTGCCAGCAGGGCCGGACTAGCGGGGACACAAGAGACCCAGTACTTC.

V gene TRBV30 combines with J gene TRBJ2-5, with 10 nucleotides matching TRBD2. Germline CDR1 GTSNPN, CDR2 SVGIG (reference sequence). Trimming removed 3 bases from V and 4 bases from J; junction bases left unmatched: 11. The length of the CDR3 is 16 residues. Here the CDR3 reads CAWRILASGGPETQYF. CDR3 coding DNA: TGTGCCTGGAGAATTTTGGCTAGCGGGGGTCCAGAGACCCAGTACTTC.

Points on this clone: The same CDR3 can be traced to other DNA sequences in this sample. V is TRBV6-5 and J is TRBJ2-7; D is unclear. The CDR3 contains 11 residues. V was cut by 2 bases and J by 6 bases, with 5 bases left in between. Germline V gene sequence: CDR1 MNHEY, CDR2 SVGAGI. The CDR3 loop reads CASSYGSEQYF. In DNA, the CDR3 is TGTGCCAGCAGTTACGGCAGCGAGCAGTACTTC.

This clone was counted a few times. The chain combines TRBV7-2 with TRBJ2-7; tentatively, D is TRBD2 (5 bases). CDR3 length: 14 residues. Trimming shortened V by 3 bases and J by 0 bases, and 9 bases separated the two germline ends. Looked up from germline, CDR1 is SGHTA and CDR2 is FQGNSA. The CDR3 nucleotides are TGTGCCAGCAGCTTTCCGGGGAGCTCCTACGAGCAGTACTTC. Protein: CASSFPGSSYEQYF. The complete variable domain, with remaining parts taken from reference TRBV7-2 and TRBJ2-7, reads GAGVSQSPSNKVTEKGKDVELRCDPISGHTALYWYRQSLGQGLEFLIYFQGNSAPDKSGLPSDRFSAERTGGSVSTLTIQRTQQEDSAVYLCASSFPGSSYEQYFGPGTRLTVT.

This clone turned up a few times. The chain uses TRBV27 and TRBJ1-2, with D perhaps matching TRBD1 (5 bases). Trimming shortened V by 9 bases and J by 7 bases, and 12 bases separated the two germline ends. The CDR3 is 11 residues long. Germline CDR1 reads MNHEY; CDR2 reads SMNVEV (reference sequence). In DNA, the CDR3 is TGTGCCAGTTCTCAGGGTACTGGCTACACCTTC. Residues: CASSQGTGYTF.

This chain uses TRBV19 with TRBJ1-1; perhaps TRBD1 as D (6 bases). There are 19 residues in the CDR3. The V end was cut by 3 bases, the J end by 4 bases, with 27 bases between. Per germline, CDR1 LNHDA and CDR2 SQIVND (reference sequence). The CDR3 nucleotides read TGTGCCAGTAGTATCTGGTTTTCCGGGACACTTCGAGGGGGCACTGAAGCTTTCTTT. Translated, it gives CASSIWFSGTLRGGTEAFF.

This chain uses TRBV28 with TRBJ1-5; D is ambiguous. Germline-derived CDR1 and CDR2 are MDHEN and SYDVKM. V lost 5 bases, J lost 6 bases, and 8 bases lay in between. This CDR3 is built from 12 residues. The CDR3 reads CASSEHGQPQHF. CDR3 bases: TGTGCCAGCAGTGAACACGGTCAGCCCCAGCATTTT.

In this sample, this clone turned up a few times. The V gene is TRBV29-1, the J gene TRBJ2-7; 11 bases match TRBD1. The trim removed 6 bases at V and 0 bases at J, leaving 13 bases unmatched. CDR1 is SQVTM and CDR2 is ANQGSEA in the germline V gene. CDR3 size: 17 residues. CDR3 DNA sequence: TGCAGCGTGGAGGACAGGGGGCGGTGGGGTCGCTCCTACGAGCAGTACTTC. It encodes CSVEDRGRWGRSYEQYF.

A word on this clone: The sample contains more than one DNA sequence encoding this CDR3. CDR3 DNA: TGTGCCAGACAGGAGAACACTGAAGCTTTCTTT. Amino acid sequence: CARQENTEAFF. V usage is TRBV30 and J usage is TRBJ1-1, with a tentative D call TRBD1 (6 bases). Trimming shortened V by 8 bases and J by 1 base, and 8 bases separated the two germline ends. CDR3 size: 11 residues. Germline V CDR1 and CDR2: GTSNPN, SVGIG (reference sequence).